Given below is one TCR beta chain in context. The sample comes from a study of blood T cell repertoires in COVID-19. For the study at large: Sites in the United States, Italy and Spain provided acute and convalescent COVID-19 samples. Sample material is recorded as cDNA or gDNA derived from T cells, B-cell-depleted T cells, or PBMCs.

This CDR3 is 13 amino acids long. Per germline, CDR1 LGHNT and CDR2 FRNRAP. V dropped 6 bases and J dropped 13 bases, with 21 bases sitting between them. The data were produced by immunoSEQ multiplex PCR, yet TCRdb's version contains in-frame clones alone and is incomplete. The profile shows about 130,000 clones, roughly 87% of them singletons. Sequenced: peripheral blood. The chain is built from TRBV12-5 and TRBJ1-1, with D possibly TRBD1 on 5 matching bases. The sequence was collected from a man aged 80 or over with active or convalescent COVID-19. This chain's CDR3 is CASGISGVRVHFF. The CDR3 nucleotides read TGTGCTAGTGGGATTAGTGGGGTCAGGGTCCATTTCTTT.